This TCR beta chain comes out of a study of T cell responses to AZD1222 COVID-19 vaccine. Overall study results and limits: Repertoires were collected only later (after the peak T cell response had occurred). Most donors were white British and more were female, and clonal diversity was possibly underestimated.

Clones were sequenced by immunoSEQ multiplex PCR, and TCRdb holds only the in-frame ones, with some missing. The sample lists 66,000 or so clones; 79% were seen once. In its sample, this clone was seen a few times. Antigen unknown. The specimen was peripheral blood, collected on day 0 of MenACWY control vaccination. The TCR was taken from an adult in good health.

The CDR3 DNA reads TGTGCCAGCAGCCCCGGCTTTGGCTCTGGAAACACCATATATTTT. This codes for CASSPGFGSGNTIYF. The chain recombines TRBV7-9 with TRBJ1-3; D is uncertain. Trimming cost V 5 bases and J 0 bases, with 11 bases left between them. In germline, CDR1 is SEHNR, CDR2 FQNEAQ (reference sequence). The CDR3 is 15 residues long.